This T cell receptor (beta chain) came from a study of response to subunit inactivated influenza vaccine. Note on this clonotype: The antigen is not known.

Study-wide points: There was a suggestion from the authors that each seasonal influenza vaccination recruits few new T cells.

TCRdb ran MiXCR on the RT-PCR reads and lists one entry per CDR3 protein. The table shows 550,000 to 600,000 distinct CDR3 sequences, with roughly 12% occurring only once. The V gene's germline CDR1 is SGDLS and CDR2 YYNGEE. The CDR3 has 16 amino acids. With V trimmed by 6 bases and J by 6 bases, 14 bases remained unmatched. The clonotype comes from a man in his fifties who received an inactivated influenza vaccine. The rearrangement links TRBV9 to TRBJ2-1; 8 positions agree with TRBD2. The specimen was PBMCs from blood, collected on the day of vaccination. The CDR3 region is CASNREAGGGGNEQFF. CDR3 sequence (DNA): TGTGCCAGCAACCGGGAGGCGGGGGGAGGGGGCAATGAGCAGTTCTTC.